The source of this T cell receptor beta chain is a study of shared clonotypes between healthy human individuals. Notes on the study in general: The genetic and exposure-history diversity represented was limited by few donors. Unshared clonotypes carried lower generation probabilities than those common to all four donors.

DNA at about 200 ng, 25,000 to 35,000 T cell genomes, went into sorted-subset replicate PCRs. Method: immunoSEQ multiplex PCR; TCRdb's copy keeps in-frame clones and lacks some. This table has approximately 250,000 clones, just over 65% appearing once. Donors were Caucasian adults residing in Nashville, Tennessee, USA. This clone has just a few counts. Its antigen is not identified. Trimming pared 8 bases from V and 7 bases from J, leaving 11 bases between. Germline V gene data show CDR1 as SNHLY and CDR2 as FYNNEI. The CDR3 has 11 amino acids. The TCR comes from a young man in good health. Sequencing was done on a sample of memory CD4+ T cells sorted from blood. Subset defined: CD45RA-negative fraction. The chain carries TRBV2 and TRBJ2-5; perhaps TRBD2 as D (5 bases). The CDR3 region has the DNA TGTGCCAGCGACACAGAGGGGACCCAGTACTTC. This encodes CASDTEGTQYF.